This T cell receptor (beta chain) was sequenced during a study of T-cell reconstitution after alpha-beta-depleted transplantation in children. Construction of the TCRbeta library involved unique molecular identifiers. MiXCR, applied by TCRdb to the PCR reads, yields one record per CDR3 protein. The sample comprises about 240,000 distinct CDR3 sequences, 25% of which are singletons, and roughly 2.7% rests with the top ten. Study-wide points: At day 60, the high TCRbeta diversity found in some patients originated from recipient T cells and thymic progenitors that had survived. At the one-year point after transplant, T-cell counts and TCRbeta diversity were found to come mostly from T cells that had been newly produced. Alpha-beta T cells present about two months after transplant were reported to originate from several hundred expanded graft clones.

Germline V CDR1 and CDR2: SQVTM, ANQGSEA. Trimming pared 6 bases from V and 6 bases from J, leaving 21 bases between. CDR3 length: 15 amino acids. As to this clonotype: Its specificity is not known.

The V gene is TRBV29-1, the J gene TRBJ2-4, with a possible D match to TRBD1 (7 bases). This specimen consisted of PBMCs, obtained before TCRalphabeta/CD19-depleted stem cell transplant. The receptor comes from a girl aged 2 to 10 with Fanconi anemia, due to receive a stem cell transplant. In DNA, the CDR3 is TGCAGCGTGGAGGGGGTAGGGGGCTATGGAAACATTCAGTACTTC. Its translation: CSVEGVGGYGNIQYF.